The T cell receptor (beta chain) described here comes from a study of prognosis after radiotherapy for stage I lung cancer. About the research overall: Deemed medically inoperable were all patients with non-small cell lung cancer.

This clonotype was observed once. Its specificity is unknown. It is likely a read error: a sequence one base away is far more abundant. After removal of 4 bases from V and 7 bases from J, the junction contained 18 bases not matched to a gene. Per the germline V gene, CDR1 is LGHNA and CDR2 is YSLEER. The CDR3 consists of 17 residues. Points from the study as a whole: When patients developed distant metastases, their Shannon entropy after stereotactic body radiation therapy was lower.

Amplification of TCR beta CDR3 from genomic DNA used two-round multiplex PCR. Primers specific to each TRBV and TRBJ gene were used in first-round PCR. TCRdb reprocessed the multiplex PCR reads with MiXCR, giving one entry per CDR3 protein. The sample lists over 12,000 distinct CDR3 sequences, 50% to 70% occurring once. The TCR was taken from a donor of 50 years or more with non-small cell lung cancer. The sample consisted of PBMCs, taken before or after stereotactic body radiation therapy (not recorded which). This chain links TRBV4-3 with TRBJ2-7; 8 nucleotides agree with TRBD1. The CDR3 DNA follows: TGCGCCAGCAGCCTATTCCCAGGGGGCGCGGAGAACAATGAGCAGTACTTC. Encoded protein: CASSLFPGGAENNEQYF.